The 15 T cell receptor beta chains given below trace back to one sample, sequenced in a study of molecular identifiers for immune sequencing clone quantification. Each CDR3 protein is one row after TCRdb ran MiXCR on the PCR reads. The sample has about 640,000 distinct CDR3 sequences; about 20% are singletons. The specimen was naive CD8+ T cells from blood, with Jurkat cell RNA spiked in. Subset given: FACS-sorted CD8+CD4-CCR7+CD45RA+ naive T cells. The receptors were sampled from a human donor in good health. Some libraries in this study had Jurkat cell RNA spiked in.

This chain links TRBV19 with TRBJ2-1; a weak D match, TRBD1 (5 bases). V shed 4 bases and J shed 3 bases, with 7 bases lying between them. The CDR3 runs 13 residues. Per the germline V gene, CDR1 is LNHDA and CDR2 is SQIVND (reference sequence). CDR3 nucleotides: TGTGCCAGTAGTACGACAGTCTACAATGAGCAGTTCTTC. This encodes CASSTTVYNEQFF.

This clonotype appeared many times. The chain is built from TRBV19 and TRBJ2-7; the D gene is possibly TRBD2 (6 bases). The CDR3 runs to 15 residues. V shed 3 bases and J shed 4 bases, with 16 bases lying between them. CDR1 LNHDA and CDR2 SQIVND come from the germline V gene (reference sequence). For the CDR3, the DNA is TGTGCCAGTAGTATTAGTCCAGCGGAGGGGTACGAGCAGTACTTC. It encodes CASSISPAEGYEQYF.

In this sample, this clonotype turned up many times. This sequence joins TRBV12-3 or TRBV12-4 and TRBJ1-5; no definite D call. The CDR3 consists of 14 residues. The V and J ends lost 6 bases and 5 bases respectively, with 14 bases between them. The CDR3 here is CASSIRAAHQPQHF. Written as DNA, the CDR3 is TGTGCCAGCAGCATCCGGGCCGCACATCAGCCCCAGCATTTT.

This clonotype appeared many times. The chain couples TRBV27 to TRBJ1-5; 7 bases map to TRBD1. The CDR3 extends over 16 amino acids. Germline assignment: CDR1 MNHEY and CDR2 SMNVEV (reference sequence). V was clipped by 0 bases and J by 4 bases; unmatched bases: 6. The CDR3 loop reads CASSLSPGGGNQPQHF. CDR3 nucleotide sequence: TGTGCCAGCAGTTTATCCCCAGGGGGGGGAAATCAGCCCCAGCATTTT.

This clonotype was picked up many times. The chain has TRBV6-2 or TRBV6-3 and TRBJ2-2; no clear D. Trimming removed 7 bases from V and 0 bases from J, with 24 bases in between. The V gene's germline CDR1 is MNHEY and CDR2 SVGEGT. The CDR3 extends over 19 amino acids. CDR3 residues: CASNNFPIDWRSNTGELFF. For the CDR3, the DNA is TGTGCCAGCAACAATTTCCCCATAGATTGGAGATCGAACACCGGGGAGCTGTTTTTT.

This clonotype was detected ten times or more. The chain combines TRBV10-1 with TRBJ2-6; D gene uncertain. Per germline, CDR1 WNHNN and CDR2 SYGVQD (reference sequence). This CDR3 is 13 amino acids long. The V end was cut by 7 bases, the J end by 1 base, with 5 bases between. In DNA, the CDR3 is TGCGCCAGCATGCCATCTGGGGCCAACGTCCTGACTTTC. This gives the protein CASMPSGANVLTF.

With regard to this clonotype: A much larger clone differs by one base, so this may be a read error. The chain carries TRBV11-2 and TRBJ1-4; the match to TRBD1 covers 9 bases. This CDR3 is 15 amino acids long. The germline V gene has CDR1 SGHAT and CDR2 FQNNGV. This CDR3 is CANSPNTGGNEKLFF. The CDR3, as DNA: TGTGCCAACAGCCCTAACACAGGGGGCAATGAAAAACTGTTTTTT. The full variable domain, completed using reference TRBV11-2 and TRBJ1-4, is EAGVAQSPRYKIIEKRQSVAFWCNPISGHATLYWYQQILGQGPKLLIQFQNNGVVDDSQLPKDRFSAERLKGVDSTLKIQPAKLEDSAVYLCANSPNTGGNEKLFFGSGTQLSVL.

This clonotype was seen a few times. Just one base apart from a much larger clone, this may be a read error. CDR3 region: CASSPTGREVDTGELFF. CDR3 DNA: TGTGCCAGCAGTCCTACAGGGAGGGAAGTGGACACCGGGGAGCTGTTTTTT. The chain uses TRBV6-1 and TRBJ2-2; the D gene is possibly TRBD2 (7 bases). Trimming stripped 5 bases from V and 3 bases from J, with 19 bases between. CDR1 and CDR2 (germline): MNHNS, SASEGT. The CDR3 runs 17 residues.

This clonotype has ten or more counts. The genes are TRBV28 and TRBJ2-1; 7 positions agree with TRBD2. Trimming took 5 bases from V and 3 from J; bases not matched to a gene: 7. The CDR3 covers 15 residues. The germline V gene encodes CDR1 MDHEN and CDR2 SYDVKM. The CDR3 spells CASSPRLADYNEQFF. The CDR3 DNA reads TGTGCCAGCAGTCCCCGGCTAGCGGACTACAATGAGCAGTTCTTC. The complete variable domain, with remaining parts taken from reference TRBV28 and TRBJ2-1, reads DVKVTQSSRYLVKRTGEKVFLECVQDMDHENMFWYRQDPGLGLRLIYFSYDVKMKEKGDIPEGYSVSREKKERFSLILESASTNQTSMYLCASSPRLADYNEQFFGPGTRLTVL.

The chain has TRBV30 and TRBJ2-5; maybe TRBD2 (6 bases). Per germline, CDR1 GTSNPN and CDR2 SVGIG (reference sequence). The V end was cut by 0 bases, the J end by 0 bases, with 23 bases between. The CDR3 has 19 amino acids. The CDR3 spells CAWSVVAGTRSWYQETQYF. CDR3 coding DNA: TGTGCCTGGAGTGTAGTGGCGGGGACGCGATCTTGGTACCAAGAGACCCAGTACTTC.

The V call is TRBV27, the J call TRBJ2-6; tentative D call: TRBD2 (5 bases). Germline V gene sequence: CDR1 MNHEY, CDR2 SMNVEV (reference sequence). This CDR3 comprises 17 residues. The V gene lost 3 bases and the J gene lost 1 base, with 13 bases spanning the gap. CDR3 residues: CASSLGEGVSGANVLTF. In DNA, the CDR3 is TGTGCCAGCAGTTTGGGAGAGGGCGTTTCTGGGGCCAACGTCCTGACTTTC.

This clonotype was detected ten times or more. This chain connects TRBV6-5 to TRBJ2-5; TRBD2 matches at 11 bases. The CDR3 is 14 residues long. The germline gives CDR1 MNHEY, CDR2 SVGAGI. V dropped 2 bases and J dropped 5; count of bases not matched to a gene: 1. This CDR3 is CASSYASGRETQYF. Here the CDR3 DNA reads TGTGCCAGCAGTTACGCTAGCGGGAGGGAGACCCAGTACTTC.

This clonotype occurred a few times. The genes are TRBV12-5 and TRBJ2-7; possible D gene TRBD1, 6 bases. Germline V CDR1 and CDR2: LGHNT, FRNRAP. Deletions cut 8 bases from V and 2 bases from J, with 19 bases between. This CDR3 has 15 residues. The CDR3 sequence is CASPGTKRNTYEQYF. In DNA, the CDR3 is TGTGCTAGTCCCGGGACAAAAAGGAATACCTACGAGCAGTACTTC.

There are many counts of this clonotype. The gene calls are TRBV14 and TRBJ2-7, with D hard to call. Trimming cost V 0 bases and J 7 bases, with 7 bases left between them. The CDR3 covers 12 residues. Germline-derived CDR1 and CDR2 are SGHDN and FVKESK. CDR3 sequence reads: CASSQDPGEQYF. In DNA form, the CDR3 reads TGTGCCAGCAGCCAAGATCCAGGAGAGCAGTACTTC.

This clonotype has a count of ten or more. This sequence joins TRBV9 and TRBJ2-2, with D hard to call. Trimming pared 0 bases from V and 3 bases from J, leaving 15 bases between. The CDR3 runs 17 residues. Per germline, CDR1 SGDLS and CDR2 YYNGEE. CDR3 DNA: TGTGCCAGCAGCGTAGGGAGTGGGGTACTATACACCGGGGAGCTGTTTTTT. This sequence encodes CASSVGSGVLYTGELFF.